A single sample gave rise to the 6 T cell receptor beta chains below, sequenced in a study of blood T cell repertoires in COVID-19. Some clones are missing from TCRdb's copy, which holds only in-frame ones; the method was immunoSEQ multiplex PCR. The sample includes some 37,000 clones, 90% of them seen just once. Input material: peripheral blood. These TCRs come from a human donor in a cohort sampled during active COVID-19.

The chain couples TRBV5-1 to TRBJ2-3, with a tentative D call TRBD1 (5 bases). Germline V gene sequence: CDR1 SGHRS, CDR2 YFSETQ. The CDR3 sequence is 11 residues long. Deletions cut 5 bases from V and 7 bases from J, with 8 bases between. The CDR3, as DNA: TGCGCCAGCAGGTCAGGGTATACGCAGTATTTT. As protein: CASRSGYTQYF. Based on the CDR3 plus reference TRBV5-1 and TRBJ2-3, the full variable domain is KAGVTQTPRYLIKTRGQQVTLSCSPISGHRSVSWYQQTPGQGLQFLFEYFSETQRNKGNFPGRFSGRQFSNSRSEMNVSTLELGDSALYLCASRSGYTQYFGPGTRLTVL.

DNA of the CDR3: TGTGCCAGCAGCCCAAAACAGGGGGCCGACACCGGGGAGCTGTTTTTT. This translates into CASSPKQGADTGELFF. The chain uses TRBV7-6 and TRBJ2-2, with TRBD1 matching over 9 bases. The CDR3 has 16 amino acids. From germline, CDR1 is SGHVS and CDR2 FNYEAQ. V trimming: 5 bases; J trimming: 3 bases; junction bases outside the gene matches: 7.

For the CDR3, the DNA is TGCGCCAGCAGCCAAGATACCAGGGTCTATGGCTACACCTTC. Translated, it gives CASSQDTRVYGYTF. This chain uses TRBV4-1 with TRBJ1-2; tentative D call: TRBD1 (5 bases). Trimming cost V 0 bases and J 4 bases, with 9 bases left between them. The CDR3 has 14 residues. Germline assignment: CDR1 MGHRA and CDR2 YSYEKL.

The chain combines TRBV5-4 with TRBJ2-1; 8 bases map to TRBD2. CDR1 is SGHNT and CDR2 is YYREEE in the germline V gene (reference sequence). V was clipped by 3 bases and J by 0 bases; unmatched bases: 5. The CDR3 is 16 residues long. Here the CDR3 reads CASSSGGGSSYNEQFF. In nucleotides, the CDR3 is TGTGCCAGCAGCTCCGGGGGGGGGAGCTCCTACAATGAGCAGTTCTTC.

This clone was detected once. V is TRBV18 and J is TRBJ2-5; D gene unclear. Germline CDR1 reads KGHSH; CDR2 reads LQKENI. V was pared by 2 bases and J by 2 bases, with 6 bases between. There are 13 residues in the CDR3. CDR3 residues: CASSPGLQETQYF. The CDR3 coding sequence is TGTGCCAGCTCACCAGGCCTTCAAGAGACCCAGTACTTC. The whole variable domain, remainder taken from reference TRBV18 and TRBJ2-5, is NAGVMQNPRHLVRRRGQEARLRCSPMKGHSHVYWYRQLPEEGLKFMVYLQKENIIDESGMPKERFSAEFPKEGPSILRIQQVVRGDSAAYFCASSPGLQETQYFGPGTRLLVL.

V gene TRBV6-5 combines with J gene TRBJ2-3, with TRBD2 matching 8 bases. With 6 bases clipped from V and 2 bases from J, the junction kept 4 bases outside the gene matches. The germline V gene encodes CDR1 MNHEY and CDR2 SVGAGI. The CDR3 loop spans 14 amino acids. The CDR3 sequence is CASSIAGLTDTQYF. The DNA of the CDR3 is TGTGCCAGCAGCATAGCGGGGCTCACAGATACGCAGTATTTT.